Shown below are 12 T cell receptor beta chains from a single sample sequenced in a study of blood T cell repertoires in COVID-19. Here immunoSEQ multiplex PCR was the method, and the copy in TCRdb shows in-frame clones only, minus some. The sample shows over 200,000 clones, around 80% of them seen only once. Sequencing used peripheral blood. The receptors shown here come from a middle-aged man who had recovered from COVID-19.

V and J are TRBV6-5 and TRBJ1-1; D possibly corresponds to TRBD1 (6 bases). Per the germline V gene, CDR1 is MNHEY and CDR2 is SVGAGI. V dropped 5 bases and J dropped 4 bases, with 11 bases sitting between them. The CDR3 consists of 13 residues. CDR3 nucleotides: TGTGCCAGCAGTCCTGGGACACTCACTGAAGCTTTCTTT. The encoded protein is CASSPGTLTEAFF.

The chain has TRBV19 and TRBJ2-1; D unresolved. CDR1 and CDR2 from the germline V gene are LNHDA and SQIVND (reference sequence). This CDR3 has 13 residues. With 3 bases removed from V and 4 bases from J, the gap between germline ends came to 7 bases. This chain's CDR3 is CASSIRQYNEQFF. The CDR3 DNA follows: TGTGCCAGTAGTATTCGACAATACAATGAGCAGTTCTTC.

CDR3 amino acids: CASSDVYEQYF. The CDR3 coding sequence is TGCGCCAGCAGTGATGTATACGAGCAGTACTTC. The chain uses TRBV10-2 and TRBJ2-7; D not certain. The germline V and J ends were trimmed by 3 bases and 4 bases, with 4 bases remaining between them. CDR3 length: 11 amino acids. Germline V CDR1 and CDR2: WSHSY, SAAADI.

The chain recombines TRBV4-3 with TRBJ2-1; 7 nucleotides match TRBD2. The CDR3 has 16 residues. V lost 4 bases, J lost 4 bases, and 10 bases stayed unmatched. The germline CDR1 and CDR2 sequences are LGHNA and YSLEER. The CDR3 is CASSPLHRGDYNEQFF. The DNA of the CDR3 is TGCGCCAGCAGCCCCTTACATCGGGGGGATTACAATGAGCAGTTCTTC.

V is TRBV15 and J is TRBJ1-2; 9 nucleotides line up with TRBD1. CDR1 LNHNV and CDR2 YYDKDF come from the germline V gene (reference sequence). This CDR3 has 15 amino acids. J was trimmed by 6 bases and V by 3 bases; bases with no gene match: 8. CDR3 protein: CATSRRTGVDHGYTF. For the CDR3, the DNA is TGTGCCACCAGCAGGAGGACAGGGGTAGATCATGGCTACACCTTC.

In this sample, this clone turned up a few times. The chain has TRBV12-1 and TRBJ2-7; the listed D gene, TRBD1, was not tested against the DNA. TRBV12-1 is reported as a pseudogene. The CDR3 consists of 10 residues. CDR3 sequence: CASSRDSEYF. CDR3 nucleotides: TGTGCCAGCAGCAGGGACAGCGAGTACTTC.

The gene calls are TRBV3-1 (or the pseudogene TRBV3-2) and TRBJ1-2; 10 positions match TRBD1. With V trimmed by 4 bases and J by 4 bases, 6 bases remained unmatched. CDR3 length equals 15 residues. Germline-derived CDR1 and CDR2 are LGHDT and YNNKEL (reference sequence). The CDR3 region is CASSPRQGATYGYTF. CDR3 sequence (DNA): TGTGCCAGCAGCCCGCGACAGGGGGCCACCTATGGCTACACCTTC.

This clone was recorded a few times. V is TRBV7-2 and J is TRBJ2-7, with D tentatively TRBD2 (6 bases). Trimming removed 3 bases from V and 3 bases from J, with 12 bases in between. The germline V gene has CDR1 SGHTA and CDR2 FQGNSA. The CDR3 has 14 amino acids. CDR3 amino acids: CASSFERAGYEQYF. CDR3 bases: TGTGCCAGCAGCTTCGAGCGGGCGGGCTACGAGCAGTACTTC.

The V and J genes are TRBV14 and TRBJ1-2; 7 nucleotides line up with TRBD1. Per germline, CDR1 SGHDN and CDR2 FVKESK. The CDR3 totals 14 residues. V lost 0 bases to trimming and J lost 6 bases; unmatched junction nucleotides: 4. The CDR3 nucleotides are TGTGCCAGCAGCCAAGATTTACAGGGGAATGGCTACACCTTC. It translates to CASSQDLQGNGYTF.

The chain combines TRBV29-1 with TRBJ2-1; D is possibly TRBD2 (5 bases). CDR3 length: 10 residues. V was trimmed by 5 bases and J by 6 bases, leaving 5 bases between them. Germline CDR1 reads SQVTM; CDR2 reads ANQGSEA. CDR3 in amino acids: CSVSGNEQFF. The CDR3 DNA reads as TGCAGCGTTAGCGGCAATGAGCAGTTCTTC.

V and J are TRBV27 and TRBJ2-3, with D possibly being TRBD2 (6 bases). CDR1 is MNHEY and CDR2 is SMNVEV in the germline V gene (reference sequence). The CDR3 length is 14 residues. Deletions cut 4 bases from V and 4 bases from J, with 12 bases between. CDR3 amino acids: CASSSRGTADTQYF. The CDR3 nucleotides read TGTGCCAGCAGTTCCCGGGGGACCGCAGATACGCAGTATTTT.

V and J are TRBV30 and TRBJ1-1; D uncertain. Germline lookup yields CDR1 GTSNPN and CDR2 SVGIG (reference sequence). Trimming took 0 bases from V and 1 from J, leaving 12 bases between them. The CDR3 covers 15 residues. CDR3 sequence reads: CAWSVRYSRNTEAFF. Here the CDR3 DNA reads TGTGCCTGGAGTGTACGTTACAGTAGGAACACTGAAGCTTTCTTT.